These 11 T cell receptor beta chains share one sample of origin, sequenced in a study of CD8+CD57+ T cells in acquired aplastic anemia. Genomic DNA provided the template from which TCR beta VDJ and CDR3 profiles were obtained. TCRdb independently ran MiXCR on the reads; one entry per CDR3 protein. The sample lists about 170,000 distinct CDR3 sequences; 35% to 55% were seen once. What was sequenced was sorted CD4+, CD8+, or CD8+CD57+ T cells (not recorded which) from PBMCs. The source of these receptors is a human donor in good health.

The chain carries TRBV14 and TRBJ2-1; possible D gene TRBD2, 6 bases. Germline CDR1 reads SGHDN; CDR2 reads FVKESK. This CDR3 region has 17 residues. Trimming cost V 0 bases and J 2 bases, with 14 bases left between them. Written as DNA, the CDR3 is TGTGCCAGCAGCCAAGATAAGGCGGGAACTCCCTACAATGAGCAGTTCTTC. Amino acid sequence: CASSQDKAGTPYNEQFF. Using reference TRBV14 and TRBJ2-1 for the parts outside the CDR3, the full variable domain is EAGVTQFPSHSVIEKGQTVTLRCDPISGHDNLYWYRRVMGKEIKFLLHFVKESKQDESGMPNNRFLAERTGGTYSTLKVQPAELEDSGVYFCASSQDKAGTPYNEQFFGPGTRLTVL.

The rearrangement uses TRBV2 and TRBJ2-2; 8 positions match TRBD2. This CDR3 is 15 amino acids long. J lost 2 bases, V lost 8 bases, and 7 bases had no gene match. Germline assignment: CDR1 SNHLY and CDR2 FYNNEI. In DNA, the CDR3 is TGTGCCAGCCATTCAGCGGGGGTTAACACCGGGGAGCTGTTTTTT. Its translation: CASHSAGVNTGELFF.

This clonotype showed up many times. CDR3 nucleotide sequence: TGCAGTGCTAGAGGTCAACAGGGGGCGCCCCGGGATACGCAGTATTTT. The encoded protein is CSARGQQGAPRDTQYF. The rearrangement uses TRBV20-1 and TRBJ2-3, with TRBD1 matching 9 bases. Germline CDR1 is DFQATT and CDR2 is SNEGSKA (reference sequence). CDR3 length equals 16 residues. Germline trimming cut 1 base from V and 6 bases from J; bases unmatched to any gene: 11.

The rearrangement links TRBV10-3 to TRBJ1-5, with D possibly being TRBD1 (6 bases). Germline V CDR1 and CDR2: ENHRY, SYGVKD. The CDR3 consists of 13 residues. With 8 bases removed from V and 0 bases from J, the gap between germline ends came to 8 bases. The CDR3 coding sequence is TGTGCCATCGGCAGGGGTAGCAATCAGCCCCAGCATTTT. This translates into CAIGRGSNQPQHF.

Many counts were recorded for this clonotype. The chain links TRBV20-1 to TRBJ2-7; D remains ambiguous. V shed 3 bases and J shed 2 bases, with 17 bases lying between them. The CDR3 has 15 amino acids. Germline-derived CDR1 and CDR2 are DFQATT and SNEGSKA (reference sequence). The chain's CDR3 is CSARAVGVSPYEQYF. The CDR3 DNA sequence: TGCAGTGCTAGGGCTGTTGGGGTCTCGCCCTACGAGCAGTACTTC.

This clonotype was seen repeatedly, ten times or more. The chain recombines TRBV29-1 with TRBJ1-1; 9 nucleotides align to TRBD1. Per germline, CDR1 SQVTM and CDR2 ANQGSEA. The length of the CDR3 is 12 residues. Trimming cost V 7 bases and J 6 bases; bases outside gene matches: 6. The CDR3 sequence is CSAGQGRPEAFF. The DNA of the CDR3 is TGCAGCGCTGGACAGGGGAGACCTGAAGCTTTCTTT.

The gene calls are TRBV24-1 and TRBJ2-5; D gene ambiguous. Germline V CDR1 and CDR2: KGHDR, SFDVKD. Deletions cut 5 bases from V and 9 bases from J, with 12 bases between. The CDR3 totals 12 residues. The CDR3 reads CATSGPNQPQYF. The CDR3 DNA reads as TGTGCCACCAGTGGGCCAAATCAGCCCCAGTACTTC.

This clonotype has at least ten counts. The chain joins TRBV7-3 to TRBJ1-1; TRBD1 matches at 7 bases. Germline V lookup: CDR1 SGHTA, CDR2 FQGTGA. The CDR3 sequence is 15 residues long. The junction had 10 bases not matched to a gene; V was cut back by 4 bases and J by 5 bases. This CDR3 is CASSSRGDSVTEAFF. The DNA for the CDR3 is TGTGCCAGCAGCTCCCGAGGGGACAGCGTTACTGAAGCTTTCTTT.

This clonotype was picked up many times. The rearrangement links TRBV5-1 to TRBJ2-7; D is possibly TRBD1 (6 bases). The V end was cut by 4 bases, the J end by 2 bases, with 10 bases between. Germline CDR1 and CDR2: SGHRS and YFSETQ. This CDR3 spans 13 amino acids. CDR3 residues: CASSGQGTYEQYF. The CDR3 DNA sequence: TGCGCCAGCAGCGGCCAGGGGACCTACGAGCAGTACTTC. Variable domain in full (rest from reference TRBV5-1 and TRBJ2-7): KAGVTQTPRYLIKTRGQQVTLSCSPISGHRSVSWYQQTPGQGLQFLFEYFSETQRNKGNFPGRFSGRQFSNSRSEMNVSTLELGDSALYLCASSGQGTYEQYFGPGTRLTVT.

With respect to this clonotype: This sequence may be a read error, since a much larger clone differs from it by one base. A read error is likely, as this CDR3 ends without the conserved phenylalanine or tryptophan. The J gene is TRBJ2-7, the V gene TRBV6-1; 11 bases match TRBD2. The CDR3 covers 16 residues. Germline V gives CDR1 MNHNS, CDR2 SASEGT. The junction had 12 bases not matched to a gene; V was cut back by 7 bases and J by 4 bases. CDR3 sequence reads: CASKGTTTSGAYEQYS. The CDR3 DNA sequence: TGTGCCAGCAAGGGGACAACGACTAGCGGGGCATACGAGCAGTACTCC.

The rearrangement links TRBV20-1 to TRBJ2-7; TRBD2 might be the D (6 bases). Germline V CDR1 and CDR2: DFQATT, SNEGSKA (reference sequence). Trimming took off 3 bases at V and 4 bases at J, with 16 bases between the two ends. CDR3 length: 14 residues. The CDR3 reads CSARGLGGTYEQYF. Written as DNA, the CDR3 is TGCAGTGCTAGGGGTCTGGGGGGAACTTACGAGCAGTACTTC.